The following is a TCR beta chain sequence with its context. Only a few counts were recorded for this clone. This clone's antigen is unknown. Coverage ceases 3 residues before the CDR3 finishes, and the germline J gene fills in the end. The data stem from a study of T cell clonality in common variable immunodeficiency (dated by TCRdb to the mid-2010s). Study-level results and caveats: According to the authors, finding the cause of the higher clonality in CVID would require sequencing the repertoires of T cell subpopulations. Even though DNA input was the same, control samples had an average of about 89,000 unique sequences each, compared with approximately 32,000 in CVID samples. CVID subjects shared fewer TCRbeta clones with each other than healthy controls did (p < 0.0001). CVID TCRbeta sequences were reported to have fewer deletions and N-nucleotide insertions and to lack highly modified clones with 13 or more V deletions. TCRbeta clonality was higher in CVID subjects than in healthy controls (t-test p = 0.018), and the increase was most characteristic of about a third of subjects. Correlations between repertoire features and clinical complications were limited by patient heterogeneity within the CVID cohort.

Standard criteria, namely reduction of serum IgG, IgA and/or IgM below the normal range together with specific antibody deficiency, were applied for the diagnosis of CVID. A total of 40 to 50 subjects (approximately 15 female and around 30 male; age range about 9 to 65 years, mean age roughly 40) were included in the CVID group. Most CVID patients and most healthy controls were of Caucasian heritage. Replacement immunoglobulin therapy had been administered to all CVID subjects for at least one year at the time of study participation. At blood collection, none of the CVID subjects was ill or on immunomodulatory or immunosuppressive medication. From each donor, about 5 to 8.5 ml of heparinized peripheral whole blood was collected. Genomic DNA from adults with common variable immune deficiency (CVID) and from healthy adult controls was used to sequence TCRbeta CDR3 repertoires. Diluted blood was density-centrifuged over Hypaque 1077 or Ficoll-Paque to isolate peripheral blood mononuclear cells. Genomic DNA was obtained from unsorted mononuclear cells through either Qiagen column purification or a centrifugation-based method.

For sequencing input, CVID and control samples contributed equivalent amounts of genomic DNA. For every sample, a 60 bp segment covering the rearranged TCRbeta CDR3 region was amplified and then sequenced. The immunoSEQ assay, a bias-corrected multiplex PCR combined with high-throughput sequencing, was used to amplify TCRbeta. Under the source paper's analysis protocol: Every unique nucleotide sequence counted as a clone and was annotated with V, D and J genes, copy number and frequency. Sequences were labeled productive if in frame, and non-productive if out of frame or containing stop codons. As previously described, clonality was computed from Shannon's entropy. The predicted amino acid sequences of productive clones were used to derive the mean CDR3 Kyte-Doolittle hydropathy. Scaled V gene usage was hierarchically clustered using Manhattan distance and complete linkage with the R hclust function. Sharing of clones by CDR3 amino acid sequence was evaluated by resampling 12 repertoires per group over 100 rounds. The repertoires were screened for some 70 published EBV-specific TCRbeta sequences and around 240 published CMV-specific TCRbeta sequences. Analysis left out a couple of CVID samples that produced under 10,000 sequences, so 45 or so CVID repertoires remained. TCRdb holds this immuneACCESS table with in-frame rearrangements only. Some clones are missing; in checked studies, unresolved V genes explain under half, and the rest has no known cause. For V, J and clone size, that table is used; D and trimming come from the DNA. In this sample, 20,000 or so clones appear, none counted once only. The leading ten clones occupy over 2% of the sample.

The CDR3 has 14 amino acids, counting the end cysteine and phenylalanine. Only the CDR3 bases that were read are kept: 33 of them, in frame from base 1. V lost 7 bases and J lost 0 bases; the stretch between them is 9 bases long. For CDR1 and CDR2, the germline V gene lists SNHLY and FYNNEI. The chain employs TRBV2 and TRBJ2-2, with the D gene not clear enough to name. The sequence was collected from a human donor with common variable immunodeficiency. Sequenced: peripheral blood mononuclear cells. The CDR3 sequence is CASKAETNTGELFF. The CDR3 DNA, read in part, is TGTGCCAGCAAGGCGGAAACGAACACCGGGGAG.